Below, 4 T cell receptor beta chains from the same sample are listed, as sequenced in a study of regulatory T cells in long-lasting Graves disease. Arm-PCR of CDR3 regions with iRepertoire HTBI primers generated TCR beta libraries. MiXCR, applied by TCRdb to the multiplex PCR reads, yields one record per CDR3 protein. The data show approximately 360,000 distinct CDR3 sequences, roughly 23% seen once. Stated time point: persistent/refractory GD, antithyroid drugs over 5 years with positive TRAb. PBMCs provided the RNA from which the TCR library was made. This material consisted of peripheral blood mononuclear cells (PBMCs), taken when the disease was refractory, from a patient treated with antithyroid drugs. These receptors were taken from a woman aged 35 to 49 with Graves disease.

This clonotype was detected a few times. This chain joins TRBV27 and TRBJ2-7; 7 bases line up with TRBD1. V was pared by 2 bases and J by 8 bases, with 6 bases of the junction left unmatched. Germline loops: CDR1 MNHEY, CDR2 SMNVEV (reference sequence). The CDR3 is 13 amino acids. CDR3 sequence reads: CASSLMNRGKQYF. CDR3 DNA: TGTGCCAGCAGTTTAATGAACAGGGGCAAGCAGTACTTC.

This clonotype was counted only a few times. At one of its ends the junction is not consistent with the germline gene, which may arise from a read error. The chain couples TRBV12-3 or TRBV12-4 to TRBJ2-6, with D hard to call. The CDR3 sequence is 15 residues long. CDR3 DNA: TGTGCCAGCAGTTTTAGGCGCTCTGAGGCCAACGTCCTGACTTTC. Protein product: CASSFRRSEANVLTF.

V usage is TRBV14 and J usage is TRBJ1-1; D is undetermined. This CDR3 is built from 14 residues. V lost 1 base to trimming and J lost 3 bases, with 9 bases between them. Germline loops: CDR1 SGHDN, CDR2 FVKESK. For the CDR3, the DNA is TGTGCCAGCAGCCAAGCCCTGGTATACACTGAAGCTTTCTTT. Translating gives CASSQALVYTEAFF.

The chain combines TRBV5-4 with TRBJ2-5; D may be TRBD1 or TRBD2 (5 bases each). Germline V gene data show CDR1 as SGHNT and CDR2 as YYREEE (reference sequence). This CDR3 region has 13 residues. Trimming removed 0 bases at V and 7 bases at J, with 10 bases between. For the CDR3, the DNA is TGTGCCAGCAGCTTGGGACCCGGGGCGACCCAGTACTTC. Encoded protein: CASSLGPGATQYF.